These 19 T cell receptor beta chains came from one sample sequenced in a study of blood T cell repertoires in COVID-19. This table comes from immunoSEQ multiplex PCR, and its TCRdb copy is limited to in-frame clones, with some not included. The table shows roughly 280,000 clones, with around 86% occurring only once. The specimen sequenced was peripheral blood. The receptors shown here come from a young man with active or convalescent COVID-19.

The V call is TRBV11-2, the J call TRBJ2-5; possibly TRBD1 for D (5 bases). Trimming stripped 5 bases from V and 1 base from J, with 8 bases between. The CDR3 has 13 residues. The V gene's germline CDR1 is SGHAT and CDR2 FQNNGV. CDR3 in amino acids: CASSRQSQETQYF. The CDR3 bases are TGTGCCAGCAGCCGACAGTCCCAAGAGACCCAGTACTTC. The whole variable domain, filled in from reference TRBV11-2 and TRBJ2-5, reads EAGVAQSPRYKIIEKRQSVAFWCNPISGHATLYWYQQILGQGPKLLIQFQNNGVVDDSQLPKDRFSAERLKGVDSTLKIQPAKLEDSAVYLCASSRQSQETQYFGPGTRLLVL.

With regard to this clone: Other DNA sequences from this sample encode an identical CDR3 as well. The V and J genes are TRBV29-1 and TRBJ2-7; 7 positions agree with TRBD1. The V gene end was trimmed by 5 bases and the J gene end by 4 bases; junction bases not matched to a gene: 2. The CDR3 runs to 11 residues. Germline CDR1 and CDR2: SQVTM and ANQGSEA. The CDR3 loop is CSVNRGYEQYF. CDR3 nucleotides: TGCAGCGTTAACAGGGGTTACGAGCAGTACTTC.

The V and J genes are TRBV11-2 and TRBJ1-1; 8 bases agree with TRBD1. The CDR3 totals 15 residues. Germline V gene data show CDR1 as SGHAT and CDR2 as FQNNGV. J lost 5 bases, V lost 5 bases, and 10 bases had no gene match. This CDR3 is CASSQTQGARTEAFF. The CDR3 DNA sequence: TGTGCCAGCAGCCAAACTCAGGGGGCGCGTACTGAAGCTTTCTTT.

The rearrangement uses TRBV6-2 or TRBV6-3 and TRBJ2-5; tentatively, D is TRBD2 (6 bases). The CDR3 runs to 13 residues. Trimming took 4 bases from V and 5 from J, leaving 11 bases between them. Germline V gene lookup returns CDR1 MNHEY and CDR2 SVGEGT. In nucleotides, the CDR3 is TGTGCCAGCAGTTCTGCGGGATGGGAGACCCAGTACTTC. Translated, it gives CASSSAGWETQYF.

The V gene is TRBV5-5, the J gene TRBJ1-2; 7 nucleotides agree with TRBD1. Germline V gives CDR1 SGHKS, CDR2 YYEKEE (reference sequence). J gave up 8 bases and V 4 bases, and 8 bases lay outside the gene matches. CDR3 size: 13 residues. As DNA, the CDR3 is TGTGCCAGCAGCCGGGACAGCCTAGAAGGCTACACCTTC. Encoded protein: CASSRDSLEGYTF.

This clone was picked up a small number of times. The rearrangement joins TRBV24-1 to TRBJ2-3; D is undetermined. Germline V CDR1 and CDR2: KGHDR, SFDVKD. The CDR3 loop spans 13 amino acids. V was pared by 0 bases and J by 4 bases, with 4 bases between. The chain's CDR3 is CATSDLRADTQYF. The CDR3 region has the DNA TGTGCCACCAGTGATTTGCGGGCAGATACGCAGTATTTT.

The J gene is TRBJ2-7, the V gene TRBV6-4; TRBD1 aligns across 7 bases. This CDR3 contains 15 residues. Germline values: CDR1 MRHNA, CDR2 SNTAGT. Trimming removed 11 bases from V and 3 bases from J; junction bases left unmatched: 16. The CDR3 DNA reads as TGTGCCGGTATGACGAGGGGGCCCAGGAACTACGAGCAGTACTTC. It is translated as CAGMTRGPRNYEQYF.

As DNA, the CDR3 is TGTGCCAGCACCCCACCAGGGGGCTCGGTTCAGCCCCAGCATTTT. It specifies CASTPPGGSVQPQHF. The J gene is TRBJ1-5, the V gene TRBV6-6, with TRBD1 matching 8 bases. CDR1 is MNHNY and CDR2 is SVGAGI in the germline V gene (reference sequence). The CDR3 length is 15 residues. With V trimmed by 7 bases and J by 6 bases, 11 bases remained unmatched.

This clone was recorded once. J is TRBJ2-1 and V is TRBV5-4, with 9 bases aligning to TRBD2. Unmatched junction bases numbered 7, after V lost 3 bases and J lost 3 bases. The CDR3 loop spans 16 amino acids. Germline V gives CDR1 SGHNT, CDR2 YYREEE (reference sequence). The CDR3 loop reads CASSYLAGQNYNEQFF. The DNA of the CDR3 is TGTGCCAGCAGCTACCTAGCGGGGCAAAACTACAATGAGCAGTTCTTC.

The gene calls are TRBV4-3 and TRBJ2-2; 9 bases line up with TRBD2. The ends lost 0 bases at V and 4 bases at J; junction bases unmatched: 6. The V gene's germline CDR1 is LGHNA and CDR2 YSLEER. The CDR3 length is 17 residues. In DNA, the CDR3 is TGCGCCAGCAGCCAAGATTGGCTAGCGGGGACCACCGGGGAGCTGTTTTTT. Protein: CASSQDWLAGTTGELFF.

The gene calls are TRBV24-1 and TRBJ2-1; the match to TRBD2 covers 9 bases. CDR3 length: 16 amino acids. The V and J ends lost 7 bases and 1 base, in that order; junction bases with no gene match: 7. Germline V lookup: CDR1 KGHDR, CDR2 SFDVKD. In DNA, the CDR3 is TGTGCCACCAGGGGACGCGGGAGGGAATCCTACAATGAGCAGTTCTTC. Protein sequence: CATRGRGRESYNEQFF.

The genes are TRBV7-3 and TRBJ2-2, with 8 bases that match TRBD1. CDR3 length equals 13 residues. Germline assignment: CDR1 SGHTA and CDR2 FQGTGA. J gave up 9 bases and V 5 bases, and 5 bases lay outside the gene matches. CDR3 region: CASSGGQGWELFF. The CDR3 coding sequence is TGTGCCAGCAGCGGTGGACAGGGCTGGGAGCTGTTTTTT.

The chain recombines TRBV9 with TRBJ1-5; D not resolved. There are 17 residues in the CDR3. V was shortened by 0 bases and J by 1 base, with 14 bases between the two germline ends. CDR1 and CDR2 (germline): SGDLS, YYNGEE. CDR3: CASSVAVAGISNQPQHF. CDR3 DNA sequence: TGTGCCAGCAGCGTAGCGGTGGCGGGGATCAGCAATCAGCCCCAGCATTTT.

V and J are TRBV2 and TRBJ2-7; 7 bases map to TRBD2. This CDR3 has 13 residues. V was clipped by 0 bases and J by 9 bases; unmatched bases: 5. Germline CDR1 and CDR2: SNHLY and FYNNEI. The CDR3 protein is CASSEAWEGRQYF. The CDR3 DNA reads as TGTGCCAGCAGTGAAGCGTGGGAGGGGAGGCAGTACTTC.

The chain links TRBV6-5 to TRBJ2-1; weak D call: TRBD2 (6 bases). The V end was cut by 5 bases, the J end by 2 bases, with 10 bases between. The CDR3 runs 14 residues. CDR1 and CDR2 from the germline V gene are MNHEY and SVGAGI. The CDR3 loop reads CASSPLAAYNEQFF. CDR3 nucleotides: TGTGCCAGCAGTCCCTTAGCGGCCTACAATGAGCAGTTCTTC.

This clone showed up just once. The chain joins TRBV29-1 to TRBJ1-3; D is unresolved. The CDR3 has 12 amino acids. The V gene lost 4 bases and the J gene lost 6 bases, with 10 bases spanning the gap. Germline-derived CDR1 and CDR2 are SQVTM and ANQGSEA. The DNA of the CDR3 is TGCAGCGTTGGGGGAGATGAAAACACCATATATTTT. This translates into CSVGGDENTIYF.

V gene TRBV5-1 combines with J gene TRBJ2-2; D is uncertain. The CDR3 consists of 15 residues. Germline lookup yields CDR1 SGHRS and CDR2 YFSETQ. V was cut by 0 bases and J by 5 bases, with 11 bases left in between. The CDR3, as DNA: TGCGCCAGCAGCTTGGGAAGCGCTGAGACCGGGGAGCTGTTTTTT. Translated: CASSLGSAETGELFF. The full variable domain, in which reference TRBV5-1 and TRBJ2-2 provide the parts outside the CDR3, is KAGVTQTPRYLIKTRGQQVTLSCSPISGHRSVSWYQQTPGQGLQFLFEYFSETQRNKGNFPGRFSGRQFSNSRSEMNVSTLELGDSALYLCASSLGSAETGELFFGEGSRLTVL.

This clone occurred a few times. The V and J genes are TRBV2 and TRBJ2-7; a weak D match, TRBD2 (5 bases). V shed 5 bases and J shed 5 bases, with 10 bases lying between them. CDR1 and CDR2 (germline): SNHLY, FYNNEI. CDR3 length: 12 amino acids. CDR3 protein: CASSLDFDEQYF. The CDR3 bases are TGTGCCAGCAGTTTGGACTTCGACGAGCAGTACTTC.

The table lists this clone with a count of one. This chain joins TRBV28 and TRBJ1-4; D remains unclear. This CDR3 region has 13 residues. Trimming shortened V by 2 bases and J by 7 bases, and 8 bases separated the two germline ends. CDR1 MDHEN and CDR2 SYDVKM come from the germline V gene. Written as DNA, the CDR3 is TGTGCCAGCAGTTTAGTTAGTTTTGAAAAACTGTTTTTT. Translation gives CASSLVSFEKLFF.